This T cell receptor (beta chain) is from a study of blood T cells in healthy people across ages. The V end lost 6 bases, the J end lost 2 bases, and 23 bases lay between the germline ends. The CDR3 extends over 17 amino acids. This clonotype turned up a few times. As yet, its antigen is unknown. Regarding the study as a whole: Diversity was higher, and naive CD4+ cells more numerous, in long-lived donors than in aged donors. Per million T cells, TCR beta diversity dropped roughly linearly as age increased. One million T cells yielded diversity estimates that were considered underestimates.

A second roughly 6 to 11 cycle PCR used barcoded and J-beta primers. TCRdb re-called the 5' RACE reads through MiXCR, storing one row per CDR3 protein. The sample includes 1 million or so distinct CDR3 sequences, under 45% of them seen just once. Sequenced: blood. The receptor was isolated from a woman aged 55 to 70 in good health. This sequence joins TRBV12-3 or TRBV12-4 and TRBJ2-7; TRBD1 might be the D (6 bases). CDR3 in amino acids: CASSPGETAPMAYEQYF. In nucleotides, the CDR3 is TGTGCCAGCAGCCCAGGGGAGACAGCGCCAATGGCCTACGAGCAGTACTTC.